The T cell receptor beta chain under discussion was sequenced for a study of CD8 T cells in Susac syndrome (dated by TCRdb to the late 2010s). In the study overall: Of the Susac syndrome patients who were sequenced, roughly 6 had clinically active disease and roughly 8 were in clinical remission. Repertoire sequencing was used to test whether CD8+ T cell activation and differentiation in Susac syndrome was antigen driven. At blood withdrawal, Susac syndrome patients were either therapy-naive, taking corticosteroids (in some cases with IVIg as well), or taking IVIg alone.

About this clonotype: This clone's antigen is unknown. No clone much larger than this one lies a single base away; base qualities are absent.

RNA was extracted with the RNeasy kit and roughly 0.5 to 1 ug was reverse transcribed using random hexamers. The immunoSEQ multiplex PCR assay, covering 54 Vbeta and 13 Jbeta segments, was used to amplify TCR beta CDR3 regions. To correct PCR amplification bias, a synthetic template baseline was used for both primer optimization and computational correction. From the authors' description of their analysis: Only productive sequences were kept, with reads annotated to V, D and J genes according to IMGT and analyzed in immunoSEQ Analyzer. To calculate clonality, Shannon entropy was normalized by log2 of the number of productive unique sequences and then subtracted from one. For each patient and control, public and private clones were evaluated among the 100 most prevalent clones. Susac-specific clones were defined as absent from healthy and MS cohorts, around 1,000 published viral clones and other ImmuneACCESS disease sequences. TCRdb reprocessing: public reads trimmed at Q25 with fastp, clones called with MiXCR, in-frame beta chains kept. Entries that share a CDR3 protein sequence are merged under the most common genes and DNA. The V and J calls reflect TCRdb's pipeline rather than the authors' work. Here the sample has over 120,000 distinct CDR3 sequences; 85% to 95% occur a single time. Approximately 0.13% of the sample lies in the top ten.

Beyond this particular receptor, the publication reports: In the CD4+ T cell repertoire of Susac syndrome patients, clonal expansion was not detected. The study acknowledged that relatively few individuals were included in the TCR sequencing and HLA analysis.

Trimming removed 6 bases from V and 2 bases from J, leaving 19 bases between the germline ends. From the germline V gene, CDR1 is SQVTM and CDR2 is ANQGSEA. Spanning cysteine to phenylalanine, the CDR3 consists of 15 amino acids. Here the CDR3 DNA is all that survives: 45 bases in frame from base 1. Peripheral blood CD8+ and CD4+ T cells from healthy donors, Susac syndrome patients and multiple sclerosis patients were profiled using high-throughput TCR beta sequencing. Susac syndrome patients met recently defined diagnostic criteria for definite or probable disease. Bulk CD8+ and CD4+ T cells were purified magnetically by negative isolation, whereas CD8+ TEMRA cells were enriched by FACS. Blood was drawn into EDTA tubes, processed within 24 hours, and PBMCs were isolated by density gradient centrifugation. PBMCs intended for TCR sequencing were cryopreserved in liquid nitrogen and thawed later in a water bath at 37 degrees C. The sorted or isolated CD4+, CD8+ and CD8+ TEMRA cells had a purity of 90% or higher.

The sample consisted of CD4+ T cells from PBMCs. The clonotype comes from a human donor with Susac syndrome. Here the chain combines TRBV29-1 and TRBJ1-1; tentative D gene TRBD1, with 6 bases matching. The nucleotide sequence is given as TGCAGCGTCGAGCCGACAGGAAAACCTAACACTGAAGCTTTCTTT. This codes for CSVEPTGKPNTEAFF.